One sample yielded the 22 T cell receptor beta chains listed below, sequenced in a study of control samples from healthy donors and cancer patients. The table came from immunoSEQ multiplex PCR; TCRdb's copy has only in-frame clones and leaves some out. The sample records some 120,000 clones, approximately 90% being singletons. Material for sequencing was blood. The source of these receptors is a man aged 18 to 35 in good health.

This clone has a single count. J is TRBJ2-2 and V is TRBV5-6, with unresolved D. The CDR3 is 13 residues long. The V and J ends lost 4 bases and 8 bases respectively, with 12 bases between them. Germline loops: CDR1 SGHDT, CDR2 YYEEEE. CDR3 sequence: CASSTDPQGELFF. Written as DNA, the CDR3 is TGTGCCAGCAGCACGGACCCCCAAGGGGAGCTGTTTTTT.

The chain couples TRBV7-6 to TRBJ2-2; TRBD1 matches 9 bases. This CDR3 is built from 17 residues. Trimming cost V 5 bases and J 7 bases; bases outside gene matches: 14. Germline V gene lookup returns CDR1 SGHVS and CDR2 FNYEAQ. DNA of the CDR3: TGTGCCAGCAGCCCCAACCCGGACAGGGGACGTGGCGGGGAGCTGTTTTTT. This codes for CASSPNPDRGRGGELFF. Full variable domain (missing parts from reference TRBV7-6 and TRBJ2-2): GAGVSQSPRYKVTKRGQDVALRCDPISGHVSLYWYRQALGQGPEFLTYFNYEAQQDKSGLPNDRFSAERPEGSISTLTIQRTEQRDSAMYRCASSPNPDRGRGGELFFGEGSRLTVL.

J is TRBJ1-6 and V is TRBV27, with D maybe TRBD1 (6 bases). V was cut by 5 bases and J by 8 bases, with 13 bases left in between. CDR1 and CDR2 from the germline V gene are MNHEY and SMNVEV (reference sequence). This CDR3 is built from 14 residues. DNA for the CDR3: TGTGCCAGCAGTCGGGGGGCAGAGCATTCACCCCTCCACTTT. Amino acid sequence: CASSRGAEHSPLHF.

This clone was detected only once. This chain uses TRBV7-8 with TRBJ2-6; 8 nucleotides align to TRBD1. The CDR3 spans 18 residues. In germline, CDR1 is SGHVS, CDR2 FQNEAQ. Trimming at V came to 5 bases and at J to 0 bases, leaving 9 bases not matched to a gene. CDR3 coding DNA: TGTGCCAGCAGCCTCCAGACAGGGGTCCACTCTGGGGCCAACGTCCTGACTTTC. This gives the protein CASSLQTGVHSGANVLTF.

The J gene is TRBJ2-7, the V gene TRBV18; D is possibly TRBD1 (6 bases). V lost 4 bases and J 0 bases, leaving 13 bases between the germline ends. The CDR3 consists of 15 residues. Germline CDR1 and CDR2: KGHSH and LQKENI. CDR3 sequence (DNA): TGTGCCAGCTCACGGACAGCCAGCCTCTCCTACGAGCAGTACTTC. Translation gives CASSRTASLSYEQYF. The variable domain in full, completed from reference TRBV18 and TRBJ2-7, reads NAGVMQNPRHLVRRRGQEARLRCSPMKGHSHVYWYRQLPEEGLKFMVYLQKENIIDESGMPKERFSAEFPKEGPSILRIQQVVRGDSAAYFCASSRTASLSYEQYFGPGTRLTVT.

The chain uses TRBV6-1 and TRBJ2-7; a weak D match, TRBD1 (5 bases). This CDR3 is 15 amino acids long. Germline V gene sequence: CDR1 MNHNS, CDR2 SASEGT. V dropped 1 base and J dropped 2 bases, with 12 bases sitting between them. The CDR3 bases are TGTGCCAGCAGTGAAGAGACAGCATGGACCTACGAGCAGTACTTC. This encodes CASSEETAWTYEQYF.

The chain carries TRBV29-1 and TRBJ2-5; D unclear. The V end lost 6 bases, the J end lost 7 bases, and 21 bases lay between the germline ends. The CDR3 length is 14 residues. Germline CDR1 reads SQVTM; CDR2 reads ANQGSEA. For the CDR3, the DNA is TGCAGCGTGGGCCCGGAAGCGACCCCTAGGACCCAGTACTTC. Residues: CSVGPEATPRTQYF.

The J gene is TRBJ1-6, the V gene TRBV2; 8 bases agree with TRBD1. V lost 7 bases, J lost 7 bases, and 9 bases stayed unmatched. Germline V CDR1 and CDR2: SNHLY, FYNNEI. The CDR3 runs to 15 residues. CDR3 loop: CASKSQGAENSPLHF. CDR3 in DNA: TGTGCCAGCAAGTCCCAGGGGGCAGAAAATTCACCCCTCCACTTT.

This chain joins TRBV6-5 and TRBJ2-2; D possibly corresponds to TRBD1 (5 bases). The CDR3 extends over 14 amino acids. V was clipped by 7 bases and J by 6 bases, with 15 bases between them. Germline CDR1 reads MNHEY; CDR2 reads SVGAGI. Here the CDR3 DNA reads TGTGCCAGCACCTACGCCAGGGTAGCCGGGGAGCTGTTTTTT. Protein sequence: CASTYARVAGELFF.

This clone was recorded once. CDR3 protein: CASSLDGGSYNEQFF. The CDR3 coding sequence is TGTGCCAGCAGCTTGGACGGGGGGTCGTACAATGAGCAGTTCTTC. The gene calls are TRBV5-5 and TRBJ2-1, with TRBD2 matching 7 bases. The CDR3 has 15 residues. The V gene's germline CDR1 is SGHKS and CDR2 YYEKEE (reference sequence). After removal of 0 bases from V and 4 bases from J, the junction contained 4 bases not matched to a gene.

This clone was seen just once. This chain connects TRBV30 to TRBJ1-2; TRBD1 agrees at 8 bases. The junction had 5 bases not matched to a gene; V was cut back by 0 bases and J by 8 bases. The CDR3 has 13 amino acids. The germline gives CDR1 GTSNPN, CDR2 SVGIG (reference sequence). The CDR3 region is CAWSVFGTGGYTF. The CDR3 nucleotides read TGTGCCTGGAGTGTTTTTGGGACAGGAGGCTACACCTTC.

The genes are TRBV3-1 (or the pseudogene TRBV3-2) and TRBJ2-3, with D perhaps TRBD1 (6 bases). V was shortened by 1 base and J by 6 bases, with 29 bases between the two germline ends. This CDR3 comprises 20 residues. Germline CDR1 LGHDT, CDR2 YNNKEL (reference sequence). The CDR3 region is CASSQVVSDRGTANSDTQYF. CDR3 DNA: TGTGCCAGCAGCCAAGTGGTGTCCGATAGGGGGACGGCTAACTCGGATACGCAGTATTTT.

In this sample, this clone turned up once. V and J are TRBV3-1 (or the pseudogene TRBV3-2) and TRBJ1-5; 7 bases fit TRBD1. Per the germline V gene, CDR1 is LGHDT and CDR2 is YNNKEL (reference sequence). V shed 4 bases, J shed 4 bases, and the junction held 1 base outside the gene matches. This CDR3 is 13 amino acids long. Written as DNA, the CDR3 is TGTGCCAGCAGCCCGACAGGGAATCAGCCCCAGCATTTT. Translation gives CASSPTGNQPQHF.

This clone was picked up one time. The chain's CDR3 is CASSLEGGTGGAETQYF. The CDR3, as DNA: TGTGCCAGCAGCTTAGAGGGTGGAACAGGGGGTGCAGAGACCCAGTACTTC. The chain is built from TRBV11-2 and TRBJ2-5; 8 bases line up with TRBD1. J gave up 4 bases and V 0 bases, and 10 bases lay outside the gene matches. The germline V gene has CDR1 SGHAT and CDR2 FQNNGV. The CDR3 is made up of 17 amino acids.

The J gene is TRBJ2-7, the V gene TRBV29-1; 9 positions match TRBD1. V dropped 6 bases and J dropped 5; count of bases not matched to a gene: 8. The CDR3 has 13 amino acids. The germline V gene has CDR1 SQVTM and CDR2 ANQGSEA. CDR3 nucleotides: TGCAGCGTCGACCTGGGACAGGGCGACGAGCAGTACTTC. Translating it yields CSVDLGQGDEQYF.

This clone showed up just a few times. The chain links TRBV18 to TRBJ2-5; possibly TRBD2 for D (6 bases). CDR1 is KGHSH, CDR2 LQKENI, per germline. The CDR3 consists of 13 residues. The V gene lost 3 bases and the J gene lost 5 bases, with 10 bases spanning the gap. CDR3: CASSPGGRETQYF. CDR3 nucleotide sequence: TGTGCCAGCTCACCCGGAGGGAGGGAGACCCAGTACTTC. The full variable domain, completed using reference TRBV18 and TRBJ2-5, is NAGVMQNPRHLVRRRGQEARLRCSPMKGHSHVYWYRQLPEEGLKFMVYLQKENIIDESGMPKERFSAEFPKEGPSILRIQQVVRGDSAAYFCASSPGGRETQYFGPGTRLLVL.

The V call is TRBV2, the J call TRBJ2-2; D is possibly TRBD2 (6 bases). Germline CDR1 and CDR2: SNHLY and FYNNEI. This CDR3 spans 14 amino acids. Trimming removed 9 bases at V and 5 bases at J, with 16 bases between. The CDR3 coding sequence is TGTGCCAGTTCCCCACGGAGGGATACCGGGGAGCTGTTTTTT. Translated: CASSPRRDTGELFF.

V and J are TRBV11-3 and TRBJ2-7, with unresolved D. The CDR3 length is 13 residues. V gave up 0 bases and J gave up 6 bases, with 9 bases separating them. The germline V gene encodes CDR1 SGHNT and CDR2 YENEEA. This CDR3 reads CASSLDGSSEQYF. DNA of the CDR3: TGTGCCAGCAGCTTAGATGGAAGTAGCGAGCAGTACTTC.

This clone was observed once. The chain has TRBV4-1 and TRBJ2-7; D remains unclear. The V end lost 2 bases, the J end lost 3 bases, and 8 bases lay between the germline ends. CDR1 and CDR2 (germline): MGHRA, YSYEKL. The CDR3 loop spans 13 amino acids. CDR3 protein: CASSQPGFYEQYF. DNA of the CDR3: TGCGCCAGCAGCCAACCAGGATTCTACGAGCAGTACTTC.

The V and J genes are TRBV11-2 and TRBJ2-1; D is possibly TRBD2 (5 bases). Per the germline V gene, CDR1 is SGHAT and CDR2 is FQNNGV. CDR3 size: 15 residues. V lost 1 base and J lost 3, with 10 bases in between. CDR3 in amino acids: CASSLVPGSYNEQFF. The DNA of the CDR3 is TGTGCCAGCAGCTTAGTACCGGGGAGCTACAATGAGCAGTTCTTC.

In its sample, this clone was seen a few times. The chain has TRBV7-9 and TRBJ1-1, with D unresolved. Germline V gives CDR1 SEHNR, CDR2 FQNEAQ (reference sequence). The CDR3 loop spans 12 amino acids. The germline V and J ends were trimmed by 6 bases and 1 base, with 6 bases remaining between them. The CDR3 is CASSAQNTEAFF. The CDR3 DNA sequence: TGTGCCAGCAGTGCCCAGAACACTGAAGCTTTCTTT.

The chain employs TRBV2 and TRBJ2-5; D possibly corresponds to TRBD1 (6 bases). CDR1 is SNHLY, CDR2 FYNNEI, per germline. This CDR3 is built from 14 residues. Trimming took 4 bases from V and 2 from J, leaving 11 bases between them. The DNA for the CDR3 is TGTGCCAGCAGTGCGGGGACACTACAAGAGACCCAGTACTTC. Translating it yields CASSAGTLQETQYF.